What follows are 23 T cell receptor beta chains derived from one specimen sequenced in a study of T cells after yellow fever vaccination. One entry per CDR3 protein results from TCRdb running MiXCR on the 5' RACE reads. The profile shows over 150,000 distinct CDR3 sequences, 6% to 7.5% of them singletons. Specimen: CD4+ T cells sorted from PBMCs, collected roughly 5 days after the first yellow fever vaccination. The receptor source for this set is a young man who received the YFV17D yellow fever vaccine.

In this sample, this clonotype turned up many times. The chain links TRBV9 to TRBJ1-1; 8 bases match TRBD1. Looked up from germline, CDR1 is SGDLS and CDR2 is YYNGEE. Unmatched junction bases numbered 3, after V lost 4 bases and J lost 4 bases. The CDR3 sequence is 13 residues long. This chain's CDR3 is CASSTGQGTEAFF. In DNA form, the CDR3 reads TGTGCCAGCAGCACCGGACAGGGCACTGAAGCTTTCTTT.

The chain recombines TRBV4-3 with TRBJ1-2; D gene ambiguous. CDR1 is LGHNA, CDR2 YSLEER, per germline. Trimming cost V 1 base and J 2 bases, with 11 bases left between them. CDR3 length: 15 residues. The CDR3: CASSQGRSRNYGYTF. The CDR3 nucleotides read TGCGCCAGCAGCCAAGGACGCTCGCGGAACTATGGCTACACCTTC.

In this sample, this clonotype turned up a few times. The chain joins TRBV7-3 to TRBJ2-3; 10 bases match TRBD2. Unmatched junction bases numbered 13, after V lost 5 bases and J lost 5 bases. Germline V CDR1 and CDR2: SGHTA, FQGTGA. CDR3 length: 17 residues. The CDR3 coding sequence is TGTGCCAGCAGCCCCCAAAGCGGGGGGGCCGGAGGAGATACGCAGTATTTT. It is translated as CASSPQSGGAGGDTQYF.

This clonotype was detected ten times or more. The rearrangement links TRBV30 to TRBJ2-7; D may be TRBD1 (6 bases). V lost 8 bases and J lost 4, with 12 bases in between. This CDR3 region has 11 residues. CDR1 and CDR2 from the germline V gene are GTSNPN and SVGIG (reference sequence). The CDR3 here is CARSQGYEQYF. The DNA of the CDR3 is TGTGCCCGGTCACAGGGATACGAGCAGTACTTC.

This chain connects TRBV7-2 to TRBJ1-5; 8 bases map to TRBD1. CDR1 SGHTA and CDR2 FQGNSA come from the germline V gene. The CDR3 is 16 residues long. V lost 5 bases and J lost 2; bases outside the gene matches: 8. The CDR3 here is CASSPQGALGNQPQHF. In DNA, the CDR3 is TGTGCCAGCAGCCCCCAGGGGGCTTTAGGCAATCAGCCCCAGCATTTT.

This clonotype was recorded at least ten times. A read error may produce the germline difference seen at one junction end. This chain connects TRBV7-2 to TRBJ2-3; 9 bases align to TRBD2. The CDR3 totals 13 residues. Germline V lookup: CDR1 SGHTA, CDR2 FQGNSA. The CDR3 DNA reads TGTGCCAGCAGCGTAGCGGGGGCAGATACGCAGTATTTT. Its translation is CASSVAGADTQYF. The variable domain in full, with the rest retrieved from reference TRBV7-2 and TRBJ2-3, is GAGVSQSPSNKVTEKGKDVELRCDPISGHTALYWYRQSLGQGLEFLIYFQGNSAPDKSGLPSDRFSAERTGGSVSTLTIQRTQQEDSAVYLCASSVAGADTQYFGPGTRLTVL.

The chain couples TRBV5-1 to TRBJ1-1; D is ambiguous. This CDR3 comprises 14 residues. Germline CDR1 and CDR2: SGHRS and YFSETQ. With 4 bases removed from V and 3 bases from J, the gap between germline ends came to 13 bases. The CDR3: CASSATVTHTEAFF. CDR3 in DNA: TGCGCCAGCAGCGCTACAGTGACCCACACTGAAGCTTTCTTT.

This chain links TRBV7-2 with TRBJ1-6; possibly TRBD1 for D (5 bases). Germline CDR1 reads SGHTA; CDR2 reads FQGNSA. This CDR3 has 15 residues. The V gene lost 0 bases and the J gene lost 10 bases, with 13 bases spanning the gap. The CDR3 loop reads CASSLAQGGRSPLHF. The CDR3 region has the DNA TGTGCCAGCAGCTTAGCTCAGGGAGGCAGGTCACCCCTCCACTTT.

This clonotype occurred a few times. The chain is built from TRBV12-3 or TRBV12-4 and TRBJ1-4; D is possibly TRBD1 (5 bases). The V end was cut by 8 bases, the J end by 8 bases, with 18 bases between. The CDR3 runs 14 residues. The DNA of the CDR3 is TGTGCCAGCGGAATGACGGGGGTCTCGGAAAAACTGTTTTTT. Protein sequence: CASGMTGVSEKLFF.

There are many counts of this clonotype. V gene TRBV6-5 combines with J gene TRBJ2-5; unclear D gene. Trimming removed 2 bases at V and 4 bases at J, with 11 bases between. This CDR3 is built from 14 residues. In germline, CDR1 is MNHEY, CDR2 SVGAGI. CDR3 coding DNA: TGTGCCAGCAGTTACGGGCAGACTGCAGAGACCCAGTACTTC. Amino acids: CASSYGQTAETQYF.

Ten or more counts support this clonotype. CDR3 sequence (DNA): TGTGCTAGTGGCCCCAGCCCACAGGGCCATTACACTGAAGCTTTCTTT. This codes for CASGPSPQGHYTEAFF. The chain uses TRBV12-5 and TRBJ1-1, with a weak D call TRBD1 (6 bases). Per germline, CDR1 LGHNT and CDR2 FRNRAP. Trimming left V 6 bases short and J 3 bases short, with 20 bases between. There are 16 residues in the CDR3.

This clonotype came up many times. The CDR3 sequence is CASSLDLSSYEQYV. CDR3 DNA sequence: TGTGCCAGCAGCTTAGACCTGAGCTCCTACGAGCAGTACGTC. J is TRBJ2-7 and V is TRBV7-9; D remains unclear. The CDR3 contains 14 residues. The ends were cut back, 1 base at V and 0 bases at J, with 7 bases in the middle. Germline V gives CDR1 SEHNR, CDR2 FQNEAQ (reference sequence).

On this clonotype: A much larger clone is a single base away; this may be a read error. V gene TRBV4-1 combines with J gene TRBJ2-2, with 7 bases matching TRBD2. The CDR3 totals 15 residues. Germline assignment: CDR1 MGHRA and CDR2 YSYEKL. The CDR3 DNA follows: TGCGTCAGCAGTCTGAGCGGGGTTAACACCGGGGAGCTGTTTTTT. Its protein product is CVSSLSGVNTGELFF.

This clonotype was seen many times. V gene TRBV18 combines with J gene TRBJ2-1; 10 bases line up with TRBD1. The CDR3 is 17 residues long. Germline V gives CDR1 KGHSH, CDR2 LQKENI. V trimming: 3 bases; J trimming: 8 bases; junction bases outside the gene matches: 13. The CDR3 here is CASSPVFTGQGRDEQFF. The CDR3 DNA follows: TGTGCCAGCTCACCCGTATTTACGGGACAGGGGCGAGATGAGCAGTTCTTC.

The chain is built from TRBV2 and TRBJ1-1; no clear D. V lost 6 bases and J lost 7, with 12 bases in between. CDR1 and CDR2 (germline): SNHLY, FYNNEI. The CDR3 is 12 residues long. CDR3 sequence: CASRSGRVEAFF. CDR3 in DNA: TGTGCCAGCAGATCTGGTAGGGTTGAAGCTTTCTTT. Complete variable domain (other parts from reference TRBV2 and TRBJ1-1): EPEVTQTPSHQVTQMGQEVILRCVPISNHLYFYWYRQILGQKVEFLVSFYNNEISEKSEIFDDQFSVERPDGSNFTLKIRSTKLEDSAMYFCASRSGRVEAFFGQGTRLTVV.

This clonotype was seen ten or more times. This chain links TRBV5-5 with TRBJ2-2; 7 nucleotides line up with TRBD1. The germline CDR1 and CDR2 sequences are SGHKS and YYEKEE (reference sequence). This CDR3 is 15 amino acids long. With V trimmed by 1 base and J by 7 bases, 7 bases remained unmatched. CDR3 amino acids: CASSLIGGAVGELFF. For the CDR3, the DNA is TGTGCCAGCAGCTTGATAGGGGGCGCGGTCGGGGAGCTGTTTTTT.

This clonotype was seen at least ten times. The chain uses TRBV4-3 and TRBJ1-5; D is undetermined. The CDR3 is 18 residues long. Germline lookup yields CDR1 LGHNA and CDR2 YSLEER. V lost 4 bases, J lost 0 bases, and 19 bases lay in between. DNA of the CDR3: TGCGCCAGCAGCCCCGGGATTGGAGGGCCGTATAGCAATCAGCCCCAGCATTTT. Protein sequence: CASSPGIGGPYSNQPQHF.

The table lists this clonotype with many counts. The chain uses TRBV25-1 and TRBJ1-2; no definite D call. CDR1 is MGHDK, CDR2 SYGVNS, per germline. V shed 2 bases and J shed 8 bases, with 6 bases lying between them. The CDR3 consists of 11 residues. CDR3 sequence reads: CASSEQGGYTF. The DNA of the CDR3 is TGTGCCAGCAGTGAACAAGGAGGCTACACCTTC.

This clonotype was counted many times. The chain carries TRBV21-1 and TRBJ2-1; TRBD1 was called by the table and not checked on the DNA. TRBV21-1 is assigned pseudogene status. The CDR3 covers 18 residues. The CDR3 region is CASSRRFGAGDSYNEQFF. Here the CDR3 DNA reads TGTGCCAGCAGCCGCCGATTTGGGGCGGGGGACTCCTACAATGAGCAGTTCTTC.

Ten or more counts support this clonotype. V usage is TRBV3-1 and J usage is TRBJ2-1; 9 bases map to TRBD2. The V and J ends lost 4 bases and 5 bases, in that order; junction bases with no gene match: 9. Germline V gene sequence: CDR1 LGHDT, CDR2 YNNKEL (reference sequence). CDR3 length equals 16 residues. The CDR3 bases are TGTGCCAGCAGCCCCTATCCCCTAGCGGGAAACAATGAGCAGTTCTTC. Its translation is CASSPYPLAGNNEQFF.

This clonotype was counted at least ten times. V and J are TRBV10-3 and TRBJ1-2, with D possibly being TRBD1 (6 bases). The CDR3 contains 11 residues. Trimming removed 10 bases from V and 6 bases from J, with 12 bases in between. The V gene's germline CDR1 is ENHRY and CDR2 SYGVKD. CDR3 in amino acids: CATYRADGYTF. Here the CDR3 DNA reads TGTGCCACCTACAGGGCGGATGGCTACACCTTC.

The V and J genes are TRBV18 and TRBJ2-5, with unresolved D. The CDR3 has 13 amino acids. Trimming took off 2 bases at V and 5 bases at J, with 9 bases between the two ends. Germline-derived CDR1 and CDR2 are KGHSH and LQKENI. CDR3 bases: TGTGCCAGCTCACCAGGACCCGAGGAGACCCAGTACTTC. It codes for CASSPGPEETQYF. The full variable domain, with the rest looked up from reference TRBV18 and TRBJ2-5, is NAGVMQNPRHLVRRRGQEARLRCSPMKGHSHVYWYRQLPEEGLKFMVYLQKENIIDESGMPKERFSAEFPKEGPSILRIQQVVRGDSAAYFCASSPGPEETQYFGPGTRLLVL.

This clonotype has at least ten counts. The chain joins TRBV7-2 to TRBJ1-1; no clear D. This CDR3 is 12 amino acids long. CDR1 and CDR2 (germline): SGHTA, FQGNSA. The ends were cut back, 5 bases at V and 8 bases at J, with 12 bases in the middle. The CDR3 region has the DNA TGTGCCAGCAGCCCTTTGGGGTACGAAGCTTTCTTT. It encodes CASSPLGYEAFF. Full variable domain (rest looked up from reference TRBV7-2 and TRBJ1-1): GAGVSQSPSNKVTEKGKDVELRCDPISGHTALYWYRQSLGQGLEFLIYFQGNSAPDKSGLPSDRFSAERTGGSVSTLTIQRTQQEDSAVYLCASSPLGYEAFFGQGTRLTVV.